One and the same sample provided the 25 T cell receptor beta chains below, sequenced in a study of T cell responses to AZD1222 COVID-19 vaccine. Clones were sequenced by immunoSEQ multiplex PCR, and TCRdb holds only the in-frame ones, with some missing. The sample carries 100,000 or so clones, roughly 86% recorded once. The sequences come from peripheral blood, collected 28 days after the second AZD1222 dose. The receptors originated from an adult who received the AZD1222 COVID-19 vaccine.

The chain combines TRBV6-1 with TRBJ1-1; no clear D gene. The CDR3 is 15 amino acids. The V gene's germline CDR1 is MNHNS and CDR2 SASEGT. V gave up 1 base and J gave up 0 bases, with 9 bases separating them. The CDR3 coding sequence is TGTGCCAGCAGTGAAGGTGAGGTAATGAACACTGAAGCTTTCTTT. Amino acid sequence: CASSEGEVMNTEAFF.

With regard to this clone: Different DNA sequences within this sample yield the same CDR3. CDR3 sequence reads: CASSRGQGSLNTEAFF. The CDR3, as DNA: TGCGCCAGCAGCAGGGGACAGGGAAGTTTGAACACTGAAGCTTTCTTT. This chain connects TRBV5-1 to TRBJ1-1; 9 bases line up with TRBD1. Germline V gene data show CDR1 as SGHRS and CDR2 as YFSETQ. The CDR3 is 16 residues long. Trimming removed 4 bases from V and 0 bases from J; junction bases left unmatched: 7. The full variable domain, completed using reference TRBV5-1 and TRBJ1-1, is KAGVTQTPRYLIKTRGQQVTLSCSPISGHRSVSWYQQTPGQGLQFLFEYFSETQRNKGNFPGRFSGRQFSNSRSEMNVSTLELGDSALYLCASSRGQGSLNTEAFFGQGTRLTVV.

The chain couples TRBV5-1 to TRBJ2-7, with D hard to call. The length of the CDR3 is 15 residues. Trimming took off 0 bases at V and 0 bases at J, with 10 bases between the two ends. Germline V gene lookup returns CDR1 SGHRS and CDR2 YFSETQ. CDR3: CASSLVPGSSYEQYF. The CDR3 nucleotides read TGCGCCAGCAGCTTGGTCCCAGGAAGCTCCTACGAGCAGTACTTC.

The rearrangement joins TRBV5-1 to TRBJ2-1; D may be TRBD2 (8 bases). CDR1 is SGHRS and CDR2 is YFSETQ in the germline V gene. The CDR3 sequence is 13 residues long. Trimming shortened V by 7 bases and J by 9 bases, and 17 bases separated the two germline ends. CDR3 bases: TGCGCCAGCGACCGGGAGGGGGCAGGTGAGCAGTTCTTC. Encoded protein: CASDREGAGEQFF.

The chain joins TRBV7-2 to TRBJ2-2, with D perhaps matching TRBD1 (5 bases). CDR3 length: 16 residues. Trimming took off 6 bases at V and 6 bases at J, with 20 bases between the two ends. Germline values: CDR1 SGHTA, CDR2 FQGNSA. The CDR3 here is CASSHIQGGGAGELFF. The DNA for the CDR3 is TGTGCCAGCAGTCACATTCAGGGTGGTGGGGCCGGGGAGCTGTTTTTT.

The chain combines TRBV5-8 with TRBJ1-2; TRBD1 agrees at 9 bases. J lost 4 bases, V lost 1 base, and 5 bases had no gene match. CDR1 is SGHTS, CDR2 YDEGEE, per germline. The CDR3 covers 15 residues. The CDR3 loop is CASSLRGQGLYGYTF. The CDR3 bases are TGTGCCAGCAGCTTGCGGGGACAGGGACTCTATGGCTACACCTTC.

The chain is built from TRBV4-2 and TRBJ1-1; D is perhaps TRBD1 (6 bases). Between the trimmed V and J ends, which lost 0 bases and 2 bases, there was a span of 19 bases. This CDR3 comprises 18 residues. Germline lookup yields CDR1 LGHNA and CDR2 YNFKEQ. The CDR3 reads CASSQEGRGTLSNTEAFF. The CDR3 nucleotides read TGTGCCAGCAGCCAAGAGGGCAGGGGAACCTTAAGCAACACTGAAGCTTTCTTT.

This clone was counted a single time. The chain links TRBV2 to TRBJ1-5, with D possibly TRBD1 on 6 matching bases. With 6 bases removed from V and 2 bases from J, the gap between germline ends came to 14 bases. Germline lookup yields CDR1 SNHLY and CDR2 FYNNEI. The CDR3 loop spans 15 amino acids. The CDR3 DNA is TGTGCCAGCAGGGACTGCGGGGGCTGCAATCAGCCCCAGCATTTT. It specifies CASRDCGGCNQPQHF.

The gene calls are TRBV2 and TRBJ1-2; tentatively, D is TRBD1 (5 bases). Germline CDR1 is SNHLY and CDR2 is FYNNEI. The CDR3 length is 12 residues. V was trimmed by 7 bases and J by 10 bases, leaving 16 bases between them. The DNA of the CDR3 is TGTGCCAGCACTGAGAATCGGGGACCCTACACCTTC. It translates to CASTENRGPYTF.

The J gene is TRBJ2-7, the V gene TRBV27; D uncertain. Looked up from germline, CDR1 is MNHEY and CDR2 is SMNVEV (reference sequence). V was pared by 6 bases and J by 3 bases, with 15 bases between. This CDR3 contains 14 residues. In DNA, the CDR3 is TGTGCCAGCAGCCCAATGGTGAGACTCTACGAGCAGTACTTC. It encodes CASSPMVRLYEQYF.

This clone appeared a few times. The chain carries TRBV7-8 and TRBJ2-5; no definite D call. The germline gives CDR1 SGHVS, CDR2 FQNEAQ. Trimming removed 3 bases from V and 4 bases from J, with 9 bases in between. The CDR3 contains 13 residues. CDR3 DNA: TGTGCCAGCAGCTTCGACTTGTCAGAGACCCAGTACTTC. It yields the protein CASSFDLSETQYF.

This chain uses TRBV4-1 with TRBJ2-7, with 9 bases that match TRBD1. The junction had 8 bases not matched to a gene; V was cut back by 3 bases and J by 2 bases. Germline CDR1 and CDR2: MGHRA and YSYEKL. This CDR3 is 16 amino acids long. Here the CDR3 reads CASSQTTGGVPYEQYF. CDR3 in DNA: TGCGCCAGCAGCCAGACGACAGGGGGTGTTCCCTACGAGCAGTACTTC.

V and J are TRBV7-3 and TRBJ2-5, with 16 bases identical to TRBD2. J was trimmed by 5 bases and V by 5 bases; bases with no gene match: 5. This CDR3 spans 16 amino acids. Germline CDR1 SGHTA, CDR2 FQGTGA. In nucleotides, the CDR3 is TGTGCCAGCAGCCCGGGACTAGCGGGAGGGGGCGAGACCCAGTACTTC. As protein: CASSPGLAGGGETQYF.

A single count supports this clone. The rearrangement joins TRBV12-5 to TRBJ1-2; D call uncertain. Between the trimmed V and J ends, which lost 5 bases and 0 bases, there was a span of 13 bases. Germline V lookup: CDR1 LGHNT, CDR2 FRNRAP. The CDR3 consists of 15 residues. CDR3 bases: TGTGCTAGTGGTCTCCTCTCCGGCTCTAACTATGGCTACACCTTC. It is translated as CASGLLSGSNYGYTF.

This clone appeared a single time. This chain joins TRBV6-5 and TRBJ2-5; D might be TRBD1 (6 bases). Looked up from germline, CDR1 is MNHEY and CDR2 is SVGAGI. The CDR3 loop spans 13 amino acids. The V and J ends lost 6 bases and 5 bases respectively, with 13 bases between them. DNA of the CDR3: TGTGCCAGCAGCTTACTAAGGGGGGAGACCCAGTACTTC. Translation gives CASSLLRGETQYF.

The chain recombines TRBV5-1 with TRBJ1-1; weak D call: TRBD1 (6 bases). The CDR3 is 13 amino acids. The germline V and J ends were trimmed by 2 bases and 5 bases, with 10 bases remaining between them. From germline, CDR1 is SGHRS and CDR2 YFSETQ. The CDR3 is CASSFSQGTEAFF. The CDR3 DNA follows: TGCGCCAGCAGCTTTTCTCAGGGGACTGAAGCTTTCTTT.

This chain connects TRBV2 to TRBJ2-5, with D perhaps being TRBD1 or TRBD2 (5 bases each). The length of the CDR3 is 17 residues. CDR1 and CDR2 (germline): SNHLY, FYNNEI. Trimming removed 3 bases from V and 4 bases from J, with 21 bases in between. CDR3 DNA: TGTGCCAGCAGTGATAATGCAGGGACCACTGCAAGAGAGACCCAGTACTTC. It encodes CASSDNAGTTARETQYF.

The J gene is TRBJ2-3, the V gene TRBV5-5; 7 bases are shared with TRBD1. CDR1 and CDR2 from the germline V gene are SGHKS and YYEKEE (reference sequence). V lost 4 bases, J lost 7 bases, and 3 bases stayed unmatched. The CDR3 has 12 residues. The CDR3 reads CASSGDSNTQYF. DNA of the CDR3: TGTGCCAGCAGCGGGGACAGTAATACGCAGTATTTT.

This clone appeared once. The chain couples TRBV9 to TRBJ2-2; 10 bases agree with TRBD2. The CDR3 is 15 residues long. Germline CDR1 and CDR2: SGDLS and YYNGEE. Trimming at V came to 1 base and at J to 5 bases, leaving 2 bases not matched to a gene. Here the CDR3 reads CASSVSSGRTGELFF. As DNA, the CDR3 is TGTGCCAGCAGCGTAAGTAGCGGGAGGACCGGGGAGCTGTTTTTT.

This chain joins TRBV5-1 and TRBJ2-1; D may correspond to TRBD1 or TRBD2 (5 bases each). CDR3 length equals 18 residues. V was pared by 0 bases and J by 6 bases, with 22 bases between. The germline V gene encodes CDR1 SGHRS and CDR2 YFSETQ. The CDR3 region is CASSLEGPGTRRGNEQFF. CDR3 DNA sequence: TGCGCCAGCAGCTTGGAGGGGCCAGGGACCCGCCGTGGCAATGAGCAGTTCTTC.

The rearrangement joins TRBV7-2 to TRBJ2-7; no definite D call. Germline values: CDR1 SGHTA, CDR2 FQGNSA. The CDR3 sequence is 15 residues long. Trimming shortened V by 2 bases and J by 0 bases, and 11 bases separated the two germline ends. The CDR3 DNA is TGTGCCAGCAGCTTAAGCAGCTCTAGCTCCTACGAGCAGTACTTC. Amino acids: CASSLSSSSSYEQYF.

This chain connects TRBV9 to TRBJ1-2; possibly TRBD1 for D (6 bases). The CDR3 runs to 17 residues. Germline CDR1 and CDR2: SGDLS and YYNGEE. The V gene lost 3 bases and the J gene lost 4 bases, with 22 bases spanning the gap. The CDR3 region is CASSAPKGGLDSYGYTF. The CDR3 nucleotides are TGTGCCAGCAGCGCACCAAAGGGGGGGCTCGATAGCTATGGCTACACCTTC.

This sequence joins TRBV7-2 and TRBJ2-1; 11 nucleotides agree with TRBD2. In germline, CDR1 is SGHTA, CDR2 FQGNSA. With 5 bases clipped from V and 5 bases from J, the junction kept 5 bases outside the gene matches. The CDR3 loop spans 15 amino acids. This chain's CDR3 is CASSALAGANNEQFF. CDR3 DNA: TGTGCCAGCAGCGCACTAGCGGGAGCCAACAATGAGCAGTTCTTC. Full variable domain (rest looked up from reference TRBV7-2 and TRBJ2-1): GAGVSQSPSNKVTEKGKDVELRCDPISGHTALYWYRQSLGQGLEFLIYFQGNSAPDKSGLPSDRFSAERTGGSVSTLTIQRTQQEDSAVYLCASSALAGANNEQFFGPGTRLTVL.

The V gene is TRBV3-1 (or the pseudogene TRBV3-2), the J gene TRBJ2-3; 7 nucleotides match TRBD1. The germline V gene encodes CDR1 LGHDT and CDR2 YNNKEL (reference sequence). J was trimmed by 6 bases and V by 3 bases; bases with no gene match: 3. The CDR3 is 13 amino acids. The chain's CDR3 is CASSQPTGDTQYF. CDR3 coding DNA: TGTGCCAGCAGCCAGCCGACAGGGGATACGCAGTATTTT.

The genes are TRBV23-1 and TRBJ1-5; 7 bases map to TRBD1. TRBV23-1 is recorded as an ORF, its role being uncertain. Trimming took 0 bases from V and 0 from J; bases not matched to a gene: 8. The CDR3 totals 18 residues. The DNA of the CDR3 is TGCGCCAGCAGTCAATCGCCCCAGGGGGATTATAGCAATCAGCCCCAGCATTTT. Translation: CASSQSPQGDYSNQPQHF.